The present entry profiles one T cell receptor beta chain with its context. This specimen comes from a study of blood T cell repertoires in COVID-19. As for the study in general: Samples came from the United States, Italy and Spain, spanning acute and convalescent COVID-19.

The CDR3 extends over 16 amino acids. Trimming removed 0 bases from V and 5 bases from J; junction bases left unmatched: 4. From germline, CDR1 is KGHDR and CDR2 SFDVKD. Authors' analysis steps: Scientists estimated how many nucleated cells there were by amplifying reference gene primers. Profiled with immunoSEQ multiplex PCR; TCRdb holds only in-frame clones, not every one. V, J and clone size reflect that table, while D and trimming were determined from the DNA. The sample yields 200,000 to 300,000 clones, approximately 90% seen once. The chain links TRBV24-1 to TRBJ2-3, with TRBD1 matching 10 bases. The specimen was peripheral blood. The source is a man in his fifties or sixties who had recovered from COVID-19. The CDR3 spells CATSDLGTGDVDTQYF. The CDR3 nucleotides read TGTGCCACCAGTGATTTGGGGACAGGGGACGTAGATACGCAGTATTTT.